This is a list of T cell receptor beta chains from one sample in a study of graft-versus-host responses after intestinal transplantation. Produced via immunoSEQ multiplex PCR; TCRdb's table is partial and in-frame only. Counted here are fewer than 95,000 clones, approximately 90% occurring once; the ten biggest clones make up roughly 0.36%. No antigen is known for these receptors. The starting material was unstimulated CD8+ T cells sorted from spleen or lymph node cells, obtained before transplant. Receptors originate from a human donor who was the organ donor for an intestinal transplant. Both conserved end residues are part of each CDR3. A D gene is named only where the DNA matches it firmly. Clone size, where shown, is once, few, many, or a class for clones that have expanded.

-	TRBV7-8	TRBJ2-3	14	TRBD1	TGTGCCAGCAGAGACAGGGGCCCCACAGATACGCAGTATTTT	CASRDRGPTDTQYF
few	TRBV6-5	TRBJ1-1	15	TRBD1	TGTGCCAGCAGTATATCTAACAGGGGGAACACTGAAGCTTTCTTT	CASSISNRGNTEAFF
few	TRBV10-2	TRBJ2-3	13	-	TGCGCCAGCAGCTGGACAGGCACAGATACGCAGTATTTT	CASSWTGTDTQYF
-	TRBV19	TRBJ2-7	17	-	TGTGCCAGTAGTAAAGAGGGACACAGGGTTGGGATCCACGAGCAGTACTTC	CASSKEGHRVGIHEQYF
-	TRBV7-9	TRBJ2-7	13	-	TGTGCCAGCAGCTTACAGAGGTACGACGAGCAGTACTTC	CASSLQRYDEQYF
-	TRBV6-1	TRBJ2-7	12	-	TGTGCCAGCAGTGGGCCTGAGGACGAGCAGTACTTC	CASSGPEDEQYF
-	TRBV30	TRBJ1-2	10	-	TGTGCCTGGAGCGGAGATGGCTACACCTTC	CAWSGDGYTF
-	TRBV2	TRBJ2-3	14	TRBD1	TGTGCCAGCAGTGCGGGACAGGGTATAGATACGCAGTATTTT	CASSAGQGIDTQYF
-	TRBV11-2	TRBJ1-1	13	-	TGTGCCAGCAGCTTAGGTGTTAGCACTGAAGCTTTCTTT	CASSLGVSTEAFF
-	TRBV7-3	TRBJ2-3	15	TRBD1	TGTGCCAGCAGCTCGACAGGGGATAGCACAGATACGCAGTATTTT	CASSSTGDSTDTQYF
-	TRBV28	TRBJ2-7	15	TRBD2	TGTGCCAGCAGCCCGCGGGGGTCGAGCTCCTACGAGCAGTACTTC	CASSPRGSSSYEQYF
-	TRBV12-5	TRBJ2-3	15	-	TGTGCTAGTGGTTGGGGCGGGGATAGCACAGATACGCAGTATTTT	CASGWGGDSTDTQYF
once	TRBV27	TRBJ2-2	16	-	TGTGCCAGCAGTGCCCAAGCAGGGGTCCACCGTAGGGAGCTGTTTTTT	CASSAQAGVHRRELFF
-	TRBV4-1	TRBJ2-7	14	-	TGCGCCAGCAGCCGCGAGGGGGTTGAGTACGAGCAGTACTTC	CASSREGVEYEQYF
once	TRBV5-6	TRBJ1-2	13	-	TGTGCCAGCAGCGGAACAGGTCCCTATGGCTACACCTTC	CASSGTGPYGYTF
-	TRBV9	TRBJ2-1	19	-	TGTGCCAGCAGCGTCTCCATACCCTTAGGGGGGGCCTCCTACAATGAGCAGTTCTTC	CASSVSIPLGGASYNEQFF
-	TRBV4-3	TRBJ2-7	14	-	TGCGCCAGCAGCCAAGCGACTGCGTCCTACGAGCAGTACTTC	CASSQATASYEQYF
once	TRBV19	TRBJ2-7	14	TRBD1	TGTGCCAGTAGTCCCGGACAGGGGGCCTACGAGCAGTACTTC	CASSPGQGAYEQYF
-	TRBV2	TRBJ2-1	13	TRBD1	TGTGCCACCGGGGACAGCTCCTACAATGAGCAGTTCTTC	CATGDSSYNEQFF
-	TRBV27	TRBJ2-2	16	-	TGTGCCAGCAGTTTATCTTTCAGGGGGGTCACCGGGGAGCTGTTTTTT	CASSLSFRGVTGELFF
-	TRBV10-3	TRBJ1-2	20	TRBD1	TGTGCCATCGCGGGTAGTCCTACAGGGGGGGGCGCGGTAACTACTAATGGCTACACCTTC	CAIAGSPTGGGAVTTNGYTF
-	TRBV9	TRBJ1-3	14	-	TGTGCCAGCAGCCGTACAGGGAGTGGAAACACCATATATTTT	CASSRTGSGNTIYF
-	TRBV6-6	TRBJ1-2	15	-	TGTGCCAGCAGTTACGGGGAGTCTCAGCCTTATGGCTACACCTTC	CASSYGESQPYGYTF
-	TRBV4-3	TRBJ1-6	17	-	TGCGCCAGCAGCCAAGACTTCGACAGCTTCTATAATTCACCCCTCCACTTT	CASSQDFDSFYNSPLHF
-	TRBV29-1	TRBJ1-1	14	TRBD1	TGCAGCGTTGAAATGACAGGGGGTTACACTGAAGCTTTCTTT	CSVEMTGGYTEAFF
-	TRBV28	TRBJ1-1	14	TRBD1	TGTGCCAGCAGTTCCGGACAGGGGACCACTGAAGCTTTCTTT	CASSSGQGTTEAFF
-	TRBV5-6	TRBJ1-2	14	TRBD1	TGTGCCAGCAGTTTGGGGGGACAGGTCTATGGCTACACCTTC	CASSLGGQVYGYTF
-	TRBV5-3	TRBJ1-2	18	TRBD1	TGTGCCAGAAGCCCCGGGACAGGGGGCATACCAGCTAACTATGGCTACACCTTC	CARSPGTGGIPANYGYTF
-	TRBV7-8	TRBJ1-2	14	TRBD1	TGTGCCAGCAGCTTAGAACAGGGGGCGTATGGCTACACCTTC	CASSLEQGAYGYTF
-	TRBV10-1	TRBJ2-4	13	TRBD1	TGCGCCAGCAGTGGGGGACAGGGGGCCATTCAGTACTTC	CASSGGQGAIQYF
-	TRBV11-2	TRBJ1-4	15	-	TGTGCCAGCAGCTCCAGCAGGGCGGCTAATGAAAAACTGTTTTTT	CASSSSRAANEKLFF
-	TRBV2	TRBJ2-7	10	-	TGTGCCAGCGGGGAGTACGAGCAGTACTTC	CASGEYEQYF
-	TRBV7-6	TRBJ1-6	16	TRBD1	TGTGCCAGCAGCCCAGGGACAGCCTCCTATAATTCACCCCTCCACTTT	CASSPGTASYNSPLHF
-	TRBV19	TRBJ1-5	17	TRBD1	TGTGCCAGTAGTATCGGACAGGGGGCGCATGTCTATCAGCCCCAGCATTTT	CASSIGQGAHVYQPQHF
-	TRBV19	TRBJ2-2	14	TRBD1	TGTGCCAGTAGCGACAGGGGGAACACCGGGGAGCTGTTTTTT	CASSDRGNTGELFF
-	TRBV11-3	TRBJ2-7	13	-	TGTGCCAGCAGCTTAGGAGGAGGGTACGAGCAGTACTTC	CASSLGGGYEQYF
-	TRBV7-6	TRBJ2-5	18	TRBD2	TGTGCCAGCAGCTTAGAGGCTAGCGGGGGGATTAGAATGGAGACCCAGTACTTC	CASSLEASGGIRMETQYF
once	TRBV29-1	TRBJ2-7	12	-	TGCAGCGTGGCGAGGGGGAGCCACGAGCAGTACTTC	CSVARGSHEQYF
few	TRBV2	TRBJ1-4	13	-	TGTGCCAGCAGTGAAGCTGCAAGCGGAAAACTGTTTTTT	CASSEAASGKLFF
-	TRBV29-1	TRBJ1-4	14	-	TGCAGCGTTGAAGATTCGGGACTTAATGAAAAACTGTTTTTT	CSVEDSGLNEKLFF
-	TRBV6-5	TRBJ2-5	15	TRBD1	TGTGCCAGCAGTTTAGTGACAGGGAGTGGGGAGACCCAGTACTTC	CASSLVTGSGETQYF
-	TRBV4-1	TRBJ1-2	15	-	TGCGCCAGCAGCCCCGATCCGGGGGATTTCTATGGCTACACCTTC	CASSPDPGDFYGYTF
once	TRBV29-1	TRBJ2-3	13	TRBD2	TGCAGCGTCTTAGCGGGGGAGGGAGATACGCAGTATTTT	CSVLAGEGDTQYF
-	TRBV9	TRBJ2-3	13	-	TGTGCCAGCAGCGTAGCGACTTCCGATACGCAGTATTTT	CASSVATSDTQYF
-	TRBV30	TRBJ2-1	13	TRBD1	TGTGCCTGGAATGGACAGGGTGGCGATGAGCAGTTCTTC	CAWNGQGGDEQFF
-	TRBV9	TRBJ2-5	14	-	TGTGCCAGCAGCGTAGGAGGGTCGGGGGAGACCCAGTACTTC	CASSVGGSGETQYF
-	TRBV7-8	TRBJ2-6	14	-	TGTGCCAGCAGCTTATCGTATGGGGCCAACGTCCTGACTTTC	CASSLSYGANVLTF
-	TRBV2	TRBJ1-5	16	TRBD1	TGTGCCAGCAGTCACCAGGACAGGGTAGGCAATCAGCCCCAGCATTTT	CASSHQDRVGNQPQHF
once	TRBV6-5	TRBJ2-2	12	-	TGTGCCATCACTACTCGGGAGGGGGAGCTGTTTTTT	CAITTREGELFF
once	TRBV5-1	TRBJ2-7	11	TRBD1	TGCGCCAGCAGCTTGGGGGACAGGGCCTACTTC	CASSLGDRAYF
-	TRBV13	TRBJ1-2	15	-	TGTGCCAGCAGCTTATTGGAGGGTGTACGCTATGGCTACACCTTC	CASSLLEGVRYGYTF
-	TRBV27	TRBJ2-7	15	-	TGTGCCAGCAGTTTAATGCAGGGTAGCTCCTACGAGCAGTACTTC	CASSLMQGSSYEQYF